Each of the 5 T cell receptor beta chains below was sequenced from the same sample in a study of blood T cell repertoires in COVID-19. The protocol was immunoSEQ multiplex PCR, while the TCRdb copy is restricted to in-frame clones and leaves out a portion. The data show roughly 250,000 clones, under 90% seen once. Sequenced sample: peripheral blood. These receptors were collected from a human donor in a cohort sampled during active COVID-19.

The J gene is TRBJ2-2, the V gene TRBV3-1 (or the pseudogene TRBV3-2); the D gene is possibly TRBD2 (6 bases). Germline-derived CDR1 and CDR2 are LGHDT and YNNKEL (reference sequence). Trimming took off 1 base at V and 1 base at J, with 22 bases between the two ends. The CDR3 spans 20 residues. The CDR3 here is CASSQVMAGVAGLNTGELFF. As DNA, the CDR3 is TGTGCCAGCAGCCAAGTCATGGCCGGGGTGGCGGGATTGAACACCGGGGAGCTGTTTTTT.

The chain links TRBV10-3 to TRBJ2-7; D perhaps matches TRBD2 (5 bases). Germline V gene data show CDR1 as ENHRY and CDR2 as SYGVKD. Trimming pared 2 bases from V and 9 bases from J, leaving 20 bases between. The length of the CDR3 is 15 residues. The CDR3 protein is CAISEDWLRTEGQYF. DNA of the CDR3: TGTGCCATCAGTGAGGACTGGCTCAGGACCGAGGGGCAGTACTTC.

The chain has TRBV7-8 and TRBJ2-7; 7 bases match TRBD1. The J segment lost 6 bases and the V segment lost 3 bases, leaving 14 bases of the junction unmatched. The CDR3 loop spans 16 amino acids. The germline V gene has CDR1 SGHVS and CDR2 FQNEAQ. The CDR3 region has the DNA TGTGCCAGCAGCTTTAACCTTGAGGGGGCGCTGGGCGAGCAGTACTTC. This sequence encodes CASSFNLEGALGEQYF.

The chain links TRBV2 to TRBJ1-5, with 7 bases fitting TRBD1. CDR3 size: 15 residues. Looked up from germline, CDR1 is SNHLY and CDR2 is FYNNEI. After removal of 5 bases from V and 2 bases from J, the junction contained 6 bases not matched to a gene. CDR3 DNA: TGTGCCAGCAGTCAAACAGGGGACCGCAATCAGCCCCAGCATTTT. This gives the protein CASSQTGDRNQPQHF.

This chain links TRBV28 with TRBJ1-4, with no clear D. The ends were cut back, 5 bases at V and 3 bases at J, with 13 bases in the middle. This CDR3 region has 15 residues. Germline CDR1 and CDR2: MDHEN and SYDVKM. In DNA form, the CDR3 reads TGTGCCAGCAGTCCGGACTGGGCGGCTAATGAAAAACTGTTTTTT. Translation: CASSPDWAANEKLFF.